The entry below gives a single T cell receptor (beta chain) sequence along with its context. What it binds is unknown. The sample belongs to a study of tumor-infiltrating lymphocytes in primary liver carcinoma. Germline DNA was extracted too, while blood RNA derived from unsorted whole blood. Study-wide results and limits: Researchers did not compare CD4+ and CD8+ repertoires, as samples were bulk unsorted. With p = 0.039, the top-250-clone fraction in tumors significantly exceeded that in blood.

TCR beta cDNA came from about 500 ng total RNA, primed with a constant-region primer. Modified slightly, ARM-PCR produced TCR beta libraries over three nested multiplex PCR rounds. Two initial PCR rounds of approximately 10 cycles each paired TRBV1-TRBV30 forward primers with a C-beta reverse primer. TCRdb passed the multiplex PCR reads through MiXCR, listing each CDR3 protein once. The data contain a few hundred thousand distinct CDR3 sequences, 50% to 75% of them seen just once; the ten biggest clones take up over 15%. The CDR3 is 12 residues long. CDR1 SGHDT and CDR2 YYEEEE come from the germline V gene.

The sequenced sample consisted of peripheral blood. The chain employs TRBV5-6 and TRBJ2-7, with D perhaps given as TRBD1 or TRBD2 (5 bases each). The TCR comes from a woman between 25 and 40 years old with primary liver carcinoma and hepatitis B virus infection. The CDR3 protein is CASCLRGNEQYF. Here the CDR3 DNA reads TGTGCTAGCTGCTTGAGGGGTAACGAGCAGTACTTC.